Listed below are T cell receptor beta chains from one sample, sequenced in a study of CD8 T cells in Susac syndrome. Each CDR3 protein gets one entry after TCRdb re-called the immunoSEQ multiplex PCR reads with MiXCR. Of a few hundred thousand distinct CDR3 sequences in the sample, approximately 85% were seen once. The sequenced sample consisted of CD8+ T cells from PBMCs. These receptors all come from a human donor with multiple sclerosis. The CDR3 runs from the conserved cysteine through the conserved F or W. A D gene is named only where the DNA matches it firmly. Rows give clone size only sometimes, using once, few, many, or a class for an expanded clone.

>TRBJ2-7|13|TRBD1|TRBV7-9|.
CASRGTGGYEQYF
TGTGCCAGCCGCGGCACAGGGGGGTACGAGCAGTACTTC
>TRBJ2-3|12|.|TRBV29-1|.
CSVADSTDTQYF
TGCAGCGTTGCGGACAGCACAGATACGCAGTATTTT
>TRBJ2-1|12|.|TRBV19|.
CASRAWDNEQFF
TGTGCCAGTAGGGCGTGGGACAATGAGCAGTTCTTC
>TRBJ2-1|16|TRBD1|TRBV12-3/TRBV12-4|few
CASSLGTGRTYNEQFF
TGTGCCAGCAGTTTGGGGACAGGGAGGACCTACAATGAGCAGTTCTTC
>TRBJ2-5|15|.|TRBV11-2|.
CASSLDPGRQETQYF
TGTGCCAGCAGCTTAGATCCGGGACGGCAAGAGACCCAGTACTTC
>TRBJ1-5|14|.|TRBV20-1|.
CSASRGYSNQPQHF
TGCAGTGCTAGCAGGGGATATAGCAATCAGCCCCAGCATTTT
>TRBJ2-7|17|TRBD2|TRBV6-5|.
CASSYSIGTSGRYEQYF
TGTGCCAGCAGTTACTCCATAGGAACTAGCGGGAGGTACGAGCAGTACTTC
>TRBJ2-7|16|.|TRBV4-3|few
CASSPSLAGVSYEQYF
TGCGCCAGCAGCCCATCCTTGGCGGGCGTCTCCTACGAGCAGTACTTC
>TRBJ2-7|14|.|TRBV27|.
CASSYGPHSYEQYF
TGTGCCAGCAGTTACGGTCCCCACTCCTACGAGCAGTACTTC
>TRBJ1-2|15|.|TRBV20-1|.
CSASIGDRSGNGYTF
TGCAGTGCTAGTATTGGAGACCGATCTGGGAATGGCTACACCTTC
>TRBJ2-7|14|TRBD1|TRBV27|once
CASRPWTGSYEQYF
TGTGCCAGCCGACCCTGGACAGGTTCCTACGAGCAGTACTTC
>TRBJ2-7|15|.|TRBV7-3|once
CASSPTPSPIYEQYF
TGTGCCAGCAGCCCGACGCCTTCACCAATCTACGAGCAGTACTTC
>TRBJ2-1|14|TRBD2|TRBV29-1|.
CSVDGLAAYNEQFF
TGCAGCGTCGACGGACTAGCGGCTTACAATGAGCAGTTCTTC
>TRBJ2-4|16|TRBD1|TRBV5-6|.
CASSLGGQLAKNIQYF
TGTGCCAGCAGCTTGGGGGGACAGTTAGCCAAAAACATTCAGTACTTC
>TRBJ2-6|16|.|TRBV7-2|.
CASSLYGESGANVLTF
TGTGCCAGCAGCTTATACGGGGAGTCTGGGGCCAACGTCCTGACTTTC
>TRBJ2-7|14|TRBD1|TRBV4-3|.
CASSRLDRPYEQYF
TGCGCCAGCAGCCGACTGGACAGGCCCTACGAGCAGTACTTC
>TRBJ1-2|11|.|TRBV29-1|.
CSVGQLYGYTF
TGCAGCGTTGGCCAGCTTTATGGCTACACCTTC
>TRBJ2-7|15|TRBD1|TRBV28|.
CASSGVGTGLYEQYF
TGTGCCAGCAGTGGAGTTGGGACAGGGCTCTACGAGCAGTACTTC
>TRBJ2-5|19|.|TRBV21-1|.
CASSRGVELASGMDETQYF
TGTGCCAGCAGCAGAGGGGTCGAGCTCGCGAGCGGGATGGATGAGACCCAGTACTTC
>TRBJ2-7|14|TRBD2|TRBV15|.
CATSPSSGSGEQYF
TGTGCCACCAGTCCATCTAGCGGGAGTGGCGAGCAGTACTTC
>TRBJ2-1|11|.|TRBV27|.
CASSWGAEQFF
TGTGCCAGCAGCTGGGGAGCTGAGCAGTTCTTC
>TRBJ2-7|16|TRBD2|TRBV14|.
CASSQGLAGAGYEQYF
TGTGCCAGCAGCCAAGGGCTAGCGGGAGCCGGGTACGAGCAGTACTTC
>TRBJ2-7|14|TRBD1|TRBV29-1|.
CSAEDRDKWNEQYF
TGCAGTGCAGAGGACAGGGATAAGTGGAACGAGCAGTACTTC
>TRBJ2-1|13|.|TRBV27|.
CASSLSMGREQFF
TGTGCCAGCAGTTTATCGATGGGTAGGGAGCAGTTCTTC
>TRBJ1-2|14|.|TRBV27|.
CASSFTGTGYGYTF
TGTGCCAGCAGTTTTACCGGGACGGGGTATGGCTACACCTTC
>TRBJ1-5|16|.|TRBV12-3/TRBV12-4|.
CASKPGTALAISPSIF
.
>TRBJ1-2|16|TRBD1|TRBV9|.
CASSVDTGTGGSGYTF
TGTGCCAGCAGCGTAGATACCGGGACAGGGGGCTCTGGCTACACCTTC
>TRBJ1-5|16|TRBD1|TRBV2|.
CASSARGQSYNQPQHF
TGTGCCAGCAGCGCAAGGGGACAGTCTTACAATCAGCCCCAGCATTTT
>TRBJ2-7|15|TRBD2|TRBV3-1|few
CASSQVGTSIYEQYF
TGTGCCAGCAGCCAAGTCGGGACTAGTATCTACGAGCAGTACTTC
>TRBJ1-1|14|.|TRBV28|.
CASSFFGGGTEAFF
TGTGCCAGCAGTTTTTTTGGTGGAGGCACTGAAGCTTTCTTT
>TRBJ1-5|14|.|TRBV27|.
CASSLFPRVKPQHF
TGTGCCAGCAGTTTATTTCCCAGGGTCAAGCCCCAGCATTTT
>TRBJ2-7|16|TRBD2|TRBV6-2/TRBV6-3|.
CASSYSTLAGEYEQYF
TGTGCCAGCAGTTACTCGACACTAGCGGGAGAATACGAGCAGTACTTC
>TRBJ2-3|13|.|TRBV5-1|.
CASSLAFTDTQYF
TGCGCCAGCAGCTTGGCCTTCACAGATACGCAGTATTTT